Listed here is a single T cell receptor (beta chain). This entry comes from a study of Graves' ophthalmopathy and Graves' hyperthyroidism. V was clipped by 6 bases and J by 4 bases, with 12 bases between them. CDR1 is MDHEN, CDR2 SYDVKM, per germline. The CDR3 runs to 13 residues. For donors with ophthalmopathy, the disease showed moderate-to-severe activity, reached CAS ≥3 and NOSPECS ≥4, and had lasted under 3 months. Lactation, pregnancy, uncontrolled infections and other autoimmune diseases were all grounds for excluding patients. Clinical symptoms, serum thyroxine, TRAb, thyroid ultrasound and orbital computed tomography were relied on for diagnosis. CDR3 regions of TCR beta were amplified from RNA transcripts. RT-PCR was first run with HTBI primers, then multiplex PCR in a second round. A single record per CDR3 protein comes from TCRdb applying MiXCR to the multiplex PCR reads. Of about 700,000 distinct CDR3 sequences detected, approximately 40% appear once; the ten largest clones hold 40% to 55%.

Sequencing input: peripheral blood. This chain connects TRBV28 to TRBJ1-2; no definite D call. This receptor was obtained from an adult man with Graves' ophthalmopathy. The CDR3: CASRSGRVYGYTF. The CDR3 DNA sequence: TGTGCCAGCAGGTCGGGGAGGGTCTATGGCTACACCTTC.